Listed here is a single T cell receptor beta chain. In the same sample, other DNA sequences code for this CDR3. This sample was included in a study of blood T cell repertoires in COVID-19. The overall study: Sites across the United States, Italy and Spain contributed samples from acute and convalescent COVID-19.

Here immunoSEQ multiplex PCR was the method, and the copy in TCRdb shows in-frame clones only, minus some. Among roughly 250,000 clones listed, 84% were seen once. This CDR3 has 12 amino acids. Per germline, CDR1 SQVTM and CDR2 ANQGSEA. Deletions cut 2 bases from V and 3 bases from J, with 5 bases between. V is TRBV29-1 and J is TRBJ2-1; D might be TRBD1 (5 bases). The sequence derives from a human donor in a cohort sampled during active COVID-19. The sequencing sample was made of peripheral blood. The CDR3 loop is CSVETGYNEQFF. The CDR3, as DNA: TGCAGCGTTGAAACAGGCTACAATGAGCAGTTCTTC.